This T cell receptor beta chain was sequenced in a study of blood T cells in healthy people across ages. Study results and caveats: The CMV status of each donor remained undetermined, and this could have confounded shifts in expanded clonotypes.

This clonotype was observed at least ten times. Its antigen is as yet unknown. At one of its ends the junction is not consistent with the germline gene, which may arise from a read error. Using a J-beta primer mix together with a sample-barcoded 5' primer, a second PCR was run for roughly 7 to 11 cycles. Tagging of each cDNA molecule was performed by a template-switch adaptor with 12 random nucleotides. One entry per CDR3 protein, called by TCRdb with MiXCR from the 5' RACE reads. This table holds 1.5 million to 2 million distinct CDR3 sequences, just under 50% found once. The CDR3 has 13 amino acids. Germline V gives CDR1 SGHAT, CDR2 FQNNGV.

V and J are TRBV11-2 and TRBJ1-4; no clear D gene. This receptor was identified in a woman aged 40-49 years in good health. Sequenced input: blood. The CDR3 here is CASSLGPNEKLFF. The CDR3 DNA sequence: TGTGCCAGCAGTTTAGGTCCGAATGAAAAACTGTTTTTT.